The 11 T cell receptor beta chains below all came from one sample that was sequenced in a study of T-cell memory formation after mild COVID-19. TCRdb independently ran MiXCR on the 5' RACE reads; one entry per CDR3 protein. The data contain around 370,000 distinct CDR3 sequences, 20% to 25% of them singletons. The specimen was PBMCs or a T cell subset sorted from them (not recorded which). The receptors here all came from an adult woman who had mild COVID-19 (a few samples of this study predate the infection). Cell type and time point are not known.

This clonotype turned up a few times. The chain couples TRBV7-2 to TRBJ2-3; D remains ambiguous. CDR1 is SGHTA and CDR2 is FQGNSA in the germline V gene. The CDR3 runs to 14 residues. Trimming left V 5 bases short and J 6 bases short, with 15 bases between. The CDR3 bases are TGTGCCAGCAGCGTAATTTTTCGTACGGATACGCAGTATTTT. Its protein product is CASSVIFRTDTQYF.

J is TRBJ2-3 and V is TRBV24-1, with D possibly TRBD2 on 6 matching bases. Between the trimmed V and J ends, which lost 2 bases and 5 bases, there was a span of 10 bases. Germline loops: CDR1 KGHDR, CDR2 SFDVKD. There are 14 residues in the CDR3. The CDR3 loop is CATSDSRGVDTQYF. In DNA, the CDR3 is TGTGCCACCAGTGATTCGCGGGGAGTAGATACGCAGTATTTT.

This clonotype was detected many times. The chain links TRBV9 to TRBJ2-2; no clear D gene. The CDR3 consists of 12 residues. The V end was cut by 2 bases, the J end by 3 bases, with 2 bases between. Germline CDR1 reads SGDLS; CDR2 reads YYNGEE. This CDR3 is CASSVYTGELFF. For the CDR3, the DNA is TGTGCCAGCAGCGTCTACACCGGGGAGCTGTTTTTT.

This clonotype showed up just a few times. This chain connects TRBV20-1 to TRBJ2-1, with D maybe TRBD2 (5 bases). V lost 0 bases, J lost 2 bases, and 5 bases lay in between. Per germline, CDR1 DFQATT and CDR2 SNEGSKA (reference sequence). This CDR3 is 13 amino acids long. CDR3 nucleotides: TGCAGTGCTAGAGATAGCGCCTACAATGAGCAGTTCTTC. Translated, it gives CSARDSAYNEQFF.

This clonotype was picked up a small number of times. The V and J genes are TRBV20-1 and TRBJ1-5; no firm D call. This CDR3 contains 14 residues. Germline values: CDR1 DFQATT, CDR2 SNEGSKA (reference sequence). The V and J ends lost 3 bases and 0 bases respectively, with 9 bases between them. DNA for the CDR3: TGCAGTGCTAGTACCGGGCTTAGCAATCAGCCCCAGCATTTT. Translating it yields CSASTGLSNQPQHF.

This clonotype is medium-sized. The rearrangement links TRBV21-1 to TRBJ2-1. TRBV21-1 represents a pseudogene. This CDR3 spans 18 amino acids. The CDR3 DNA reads TGTGCCAGCAGCAAAGCGTCAAGGGTTCTTTGGTCCTACAATGAGCAGTTCTTC. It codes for CASSKASRVLWSYNEQFF.

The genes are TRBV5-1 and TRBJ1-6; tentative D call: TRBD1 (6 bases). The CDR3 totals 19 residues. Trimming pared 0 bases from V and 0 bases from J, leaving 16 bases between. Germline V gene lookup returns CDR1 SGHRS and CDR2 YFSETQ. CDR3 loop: CASSLGQEFILSYNSPLHF. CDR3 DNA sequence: TGCGCCAGCAGCTTGGGACAGGAGTTTATCCTCTCCTATAATTCACCCCTCCACTTT.

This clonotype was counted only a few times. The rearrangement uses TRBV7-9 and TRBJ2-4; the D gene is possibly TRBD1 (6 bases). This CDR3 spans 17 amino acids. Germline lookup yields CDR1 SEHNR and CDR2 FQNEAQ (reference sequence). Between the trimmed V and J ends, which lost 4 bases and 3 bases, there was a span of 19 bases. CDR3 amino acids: CASSSEYNPDSKNIQYF. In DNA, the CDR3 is TGTGCCAGCAGCTCCGAGTATAATCCGGACAGCAAAAACATTCAGTACTTC.

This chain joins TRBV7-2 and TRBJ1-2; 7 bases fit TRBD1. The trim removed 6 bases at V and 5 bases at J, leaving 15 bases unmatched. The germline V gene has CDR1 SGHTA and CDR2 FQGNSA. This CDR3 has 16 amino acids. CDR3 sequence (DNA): TGTGCCAGCAGTCCTAGTCCCGGACAGGTGGCATATGGCTACACCTTC. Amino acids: CASSPSPGQVAYGYTF.

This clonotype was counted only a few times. CDR3 amino acids: CSVARDSEKLFF. In DNA form, the CDR3 reads TGCAGCGTCGCCCGGGACTCCGAGAAACTGTTTTTT. The chain couples TRBV29-1 to TRBJ1-4; weak D call: TRBD1 (5 bases). The CDR3 is 12 amino acids. Germline V gene data show CDR1 as SQVTM and CDR2 as ANQGSEA. Trimming removed 6 bases from V and 11 bases from J, with 16 bases in between. The whole variable domain, filled in from reference TRBV29-1 and TRBJ1-4, reads SAVISQKPSRDICQRGTSLTIQCQVDSQVTMMFWYRQQPGQSLTLIATANQGSEATYESGFVIDKFPISRPNLTFSTLTVSNMSPEDSSIYLCSVARDSEKLFFGSGTQLSVL.

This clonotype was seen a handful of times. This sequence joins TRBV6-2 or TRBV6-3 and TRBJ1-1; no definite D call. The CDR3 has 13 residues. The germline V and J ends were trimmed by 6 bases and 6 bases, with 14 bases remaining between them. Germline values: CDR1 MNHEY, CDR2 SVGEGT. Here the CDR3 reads CASSSQRAPEAFF. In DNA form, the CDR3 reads TGTGCCAGCAGCTCTCAGCGGGCCCCTGAAGCTTTCTTT.